This T cell receptor beta chain was documented in a study of blood T cells in healthy people across ages. CDR1 is SGDLS, CDR2 YYNGEE, per germline. The CDR3 loop spans 20 amino acids. V shed 3 bases and J shed 8 bases, with 33 bases lying between them. This clonotype was counted only a few times. A J-beta primer mix and a sample-barcoded 5' primer were used in a second PCR of roughly 6 to 11 cycles. Each CDR3 protein is one row after TCRdb ran MiXCR on the 5' RACE reads. The sample lists about 680,000 distinct CDR3 sequences, around 49% seen once, with 25% to 35% in the top ten. This clonotype was obtained from a woman aged 55-69 years in good health. Source material: blood. V is TRBV9 and J is TRBJ2-1; TRBD2 might be the D (7 bases). Here the CDR3 reads CASSAISQGRPRGTTDEQFF. The CDR3 DNA follows: TGTGCCAGCAGCGCCATTAGTCAGGGCCGGCCGCGGGGGACAACGGATGAGCAGTTCTTC. Full variable domain (rest looked up from reference TRBV9 and TRBJ2-1): DSGVTQTPKHLITATGQRVTLRCSPRSGDLSVYWYQQSLDQGLQFLIQYYNGEERAKGNILERFSAQQFPDLHSELNLSSLELGDSALYFCASSAISQGRPRGTTDEQFFGPGTRLTVL.